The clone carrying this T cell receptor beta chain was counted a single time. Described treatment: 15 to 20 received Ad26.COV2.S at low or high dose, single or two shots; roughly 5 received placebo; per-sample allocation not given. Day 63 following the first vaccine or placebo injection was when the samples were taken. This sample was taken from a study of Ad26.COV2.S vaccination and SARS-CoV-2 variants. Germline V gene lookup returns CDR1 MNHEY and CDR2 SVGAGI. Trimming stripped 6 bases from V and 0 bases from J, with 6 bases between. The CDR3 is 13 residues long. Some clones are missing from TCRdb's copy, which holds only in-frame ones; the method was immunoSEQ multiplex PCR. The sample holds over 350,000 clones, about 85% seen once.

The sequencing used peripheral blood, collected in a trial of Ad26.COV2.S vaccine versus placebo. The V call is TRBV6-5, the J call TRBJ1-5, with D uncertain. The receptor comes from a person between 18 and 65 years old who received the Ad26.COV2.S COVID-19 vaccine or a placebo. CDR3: CASRDYSNQPQHF. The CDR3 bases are TGTGCCAGCAGGGACTATAGCAATCAGCCCCAGCATTTT.